Below, one T cell receptor beta chain is given with its context. This clone was seen more than once but under ten times. Its antigen is unknown. No base quality values were provided; no much bigger clone lies one nucleotide off. The data originate from a study of CD4 T cells in relation to SARS-CoV-2 and coronaviruses (dated by TCRdb to the early 2020s). Concerning the study at large: The ViraFEST assay cultured PBMCs with antigen for under 11 days, then sequenced TCR beta CDR3s to find antigen-specific clonal expansions. Patient-derived lymphoblastoid cell lines were used to map the HLA restriction of shared crossreactive spike epitopes. A different, Illumina-based TCR-beta assay was used to sequence expansion assays from other donors in the study. The Adaptive Biotechnologies TCR-sequencing kit was used for samples from a few pre-COVID donors and for the naive versus memory experiments, whereas the other data were Illumina-based. An HIV-1 Nef peptide pool or a no-peptide culture served as the negative reference condition. At the level of individual TCR clonotypes, the study evaluated whether memory CD4+ T cells crossreact between the spike proteins of SARS-CoV-2 and those of common cold coronaviruses. The full study reports these points: Because the crossreactivity analysis focused on spike protein, crossreactivity against other viral proteins was not assessed. In about 60% of donors, memory CD4+ clonotypes turned up that crossrecognized SARS-CoV-2 and at least one common cold coronavirus spike. No donor contributed both pre-pandemic and post-infection samples, which limited tracing the source of pre-existing responses. Crossreactive clones showed significantly weaker SARS-CoV-2-driven expansion than monoreactive clones, consistent with antigenic imprinting. Small numbers of patients and of tested TCRs limited the study.

Taken from the germline V gene, the CDR1 and CDR2 loops are KGHDR and SFDVKD. Unmatched junction bases come to 4, with V trimmed by 4 bases and J by 8 bases. From the cysteine through the phenylalanine, the CDR3 covers 13 amino acids. CDR3 DNA is the only sequence kept; it has 39 bases, read in frame from the first base. The protocol used for the library was the immunoSEQ multiplex PCR assay. Per the original workflow: During preprocessing, nonproductive sequences were discarded, as were any CDR3s that did not begin with C, did not end with F or W, or were shorter than 7 amino acids. Antigen-specific clonotypes were called with the MANAFEST web app on the basis of expansion relative to the reference and to other culture wells. A clone was considered positive if significant expansion relative to the reference culture was observed in 2 of 3 replicate wells at an FDR below 0.05. Positive clones also required significant expansion versus all other tandem wells and an odds ratio above 5. Pairwise Levenshtein distance, computed with the stringdist R package after three terminal residues were trimmed from each end, was used as the measure of CDR3 homology. In TCRdb, the immuneACCESS table is reduced to in-frame sequences with V and J assigned. These tables do not hold every clone; where another copy was compared, an unresolved V gene accounts for under half, and the others remain unexplained. The V and J calls and the clone size are those of that table, but D and trimming were determined from the DNA. This sample gives about 25,000 clones in total; 70% to 80% of them show up just once. The top ten clonotypes cover around a fifth of the sample.

CD4+ T cells from unexposed donors were collected before the COVID-19 pandemic (2011-2018). Following 10 days of culture, the EasySep CD4+ T cell isolation kit was used to isolate CD4+ T cells. As cell numbers permitted, CD4+ T cells from unexposed donors were tested for reactivity to SARS-CoV-2 S and N and to four common cold coronavirus spike pools. Each well held roughly 2.1 million PBMCs cultured in IMDM containing roughly 5% human AB serum and approximately 9.6 IU/ml IL-2. Half of the culture medium was replaced with fresh IL-2-containing medium on days 3 and 7. Each peptide culture condition was generally run in triplicate replicate wells. Leukapheresis product for the unexposed donors was bought commercially. PBMCs were isolated from leukapheresis product or whole blood by Ficoll-Paque PLUS gradient centrifugation. PBMCs were either cryopreserved at -140°C or used fresh in the expansion assay. The QIAamp Micro DNA Kit was used to extract genomic DNA from the CD4+ T cells.

The specimen was CD4+ T cells from PBMCs, cultured in vitro. The receptor was derived from a human donor in good health. The sequence is built from TRBV24-1 and TRBJ2-7; 10 nucleotides in the junction match TRBD1. The nucleotide sequence reads as follows: TGTGCCACCAGTGACCCGACAGGGGGCAAGCAGTACTTC. Protein translation: CATSDPTGGKQYF.